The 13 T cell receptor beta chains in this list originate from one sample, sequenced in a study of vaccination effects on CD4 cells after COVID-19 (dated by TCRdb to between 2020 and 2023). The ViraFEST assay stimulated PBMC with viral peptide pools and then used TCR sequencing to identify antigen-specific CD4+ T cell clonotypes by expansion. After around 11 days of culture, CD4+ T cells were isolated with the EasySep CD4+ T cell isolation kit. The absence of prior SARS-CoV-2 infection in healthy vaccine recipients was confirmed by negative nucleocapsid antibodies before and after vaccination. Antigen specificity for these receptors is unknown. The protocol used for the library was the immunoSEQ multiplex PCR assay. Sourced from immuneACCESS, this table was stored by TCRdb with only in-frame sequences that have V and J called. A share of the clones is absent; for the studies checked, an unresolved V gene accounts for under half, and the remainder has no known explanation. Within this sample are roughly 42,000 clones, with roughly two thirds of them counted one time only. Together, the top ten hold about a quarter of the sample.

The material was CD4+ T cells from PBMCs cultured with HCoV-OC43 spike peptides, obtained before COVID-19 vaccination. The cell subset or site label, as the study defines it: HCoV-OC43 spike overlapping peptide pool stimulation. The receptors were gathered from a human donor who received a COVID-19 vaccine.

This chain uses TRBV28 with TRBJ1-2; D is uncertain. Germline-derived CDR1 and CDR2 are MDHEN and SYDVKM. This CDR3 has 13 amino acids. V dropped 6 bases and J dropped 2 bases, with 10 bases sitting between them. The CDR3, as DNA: TGTGCCAGCAGCCGCCTAGGGAACTATGGCTACACCTTC. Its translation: CASSRLGNYGYTF.

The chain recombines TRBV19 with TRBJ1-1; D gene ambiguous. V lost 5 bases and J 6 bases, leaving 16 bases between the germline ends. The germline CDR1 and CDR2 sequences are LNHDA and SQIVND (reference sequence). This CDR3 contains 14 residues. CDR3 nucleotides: TGTGCCAGTAGTCTCTCCCTTGGTCGGGCTGAAGCTTTCTTT. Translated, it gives CASSLSLGRAEAFF.

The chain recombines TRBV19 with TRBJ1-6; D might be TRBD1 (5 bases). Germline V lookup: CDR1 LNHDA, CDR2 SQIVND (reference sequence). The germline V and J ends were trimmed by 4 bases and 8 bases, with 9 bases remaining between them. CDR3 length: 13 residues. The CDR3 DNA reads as TGTGCCAGTAGTAGAAGGGGTGATTCACCCCTCCACTTT. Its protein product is CASSRRGDSPLHF. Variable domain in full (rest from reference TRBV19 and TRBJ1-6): DGGITQSPKYLFRKEGQNVTLSCEQNLNHDAMYWYRQDPGQGLRLIYYSQIVNDFQKGDIAEGYSVSREKKESFPLTVTSAQKNPTAFYLCASSRRGDSPLHFGNGTRLTVT.

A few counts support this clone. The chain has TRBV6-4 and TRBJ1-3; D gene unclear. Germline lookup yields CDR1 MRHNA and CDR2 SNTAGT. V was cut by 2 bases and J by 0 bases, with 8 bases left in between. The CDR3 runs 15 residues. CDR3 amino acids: CASSDRGSSGNTIYF. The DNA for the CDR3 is TGTGCCAGCAGTGACCGAGGCAGCTCTGGAAACACCATATATTTT.

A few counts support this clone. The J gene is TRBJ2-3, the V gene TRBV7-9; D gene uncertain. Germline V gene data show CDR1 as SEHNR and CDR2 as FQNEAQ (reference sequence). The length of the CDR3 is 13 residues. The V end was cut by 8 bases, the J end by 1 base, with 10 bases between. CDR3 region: CASYRVGTDTQYF. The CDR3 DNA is TGTGCCAGCTACCGGGTTGGCACAGATACGCAGTATTTT.

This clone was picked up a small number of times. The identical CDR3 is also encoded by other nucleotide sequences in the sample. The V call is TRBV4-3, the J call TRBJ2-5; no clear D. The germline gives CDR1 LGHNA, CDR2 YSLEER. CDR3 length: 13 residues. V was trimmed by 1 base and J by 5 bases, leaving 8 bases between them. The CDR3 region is CASSQGRWETQYF. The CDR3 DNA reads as TGCGCCAGCAGCCAAGGCCGCTGGGAGACCCAGTACTTC.

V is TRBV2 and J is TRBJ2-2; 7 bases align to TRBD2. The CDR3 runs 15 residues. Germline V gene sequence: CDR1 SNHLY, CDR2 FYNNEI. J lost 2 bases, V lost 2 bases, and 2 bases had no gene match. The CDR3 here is CASSELAENTGELFF. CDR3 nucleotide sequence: TGTGCCAGCAGTGAACTAGCGGAAAACACCGGGGAGCTGTTTTTT.

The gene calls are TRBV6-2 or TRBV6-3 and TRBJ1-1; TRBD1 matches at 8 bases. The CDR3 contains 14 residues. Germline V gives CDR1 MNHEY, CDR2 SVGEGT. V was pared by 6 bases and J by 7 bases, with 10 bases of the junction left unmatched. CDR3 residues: CASSPTGARIEAFF. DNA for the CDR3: TGTGCCAGCAGCCCGACAGGGGCCCGAATTGAAGCTTTCTTT.

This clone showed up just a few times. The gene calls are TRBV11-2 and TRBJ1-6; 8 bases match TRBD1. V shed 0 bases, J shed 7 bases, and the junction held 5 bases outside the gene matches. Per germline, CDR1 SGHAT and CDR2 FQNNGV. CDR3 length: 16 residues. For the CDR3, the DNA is TGTGCCAGCAGCTTAGAAACAGGGGGGTGGAATTCACCCCTCCACTTT. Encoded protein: CASSLETGGWNSPLHF. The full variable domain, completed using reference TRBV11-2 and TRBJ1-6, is EAGVAQSPRYKIIEKRQSVAFWCNPISGHATLYWYQQILGQGPKLLIQFQNNGVVDDSQLPKDRFSAERLKGVDSTLKIQPAKLEDSAVYLCASSLETGGWNSPLHFGNGTRLTVT.

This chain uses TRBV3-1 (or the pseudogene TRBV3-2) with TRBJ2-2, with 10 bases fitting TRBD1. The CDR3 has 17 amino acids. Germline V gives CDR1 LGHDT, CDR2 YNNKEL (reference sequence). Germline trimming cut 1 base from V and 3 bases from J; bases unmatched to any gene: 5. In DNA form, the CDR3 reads TGTGCCAGCAGCCAAGTTCTTGGGACAGGGGACACCGGGGAGCTGTTTTTT. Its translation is CASSQVLGTGDTGELFF.

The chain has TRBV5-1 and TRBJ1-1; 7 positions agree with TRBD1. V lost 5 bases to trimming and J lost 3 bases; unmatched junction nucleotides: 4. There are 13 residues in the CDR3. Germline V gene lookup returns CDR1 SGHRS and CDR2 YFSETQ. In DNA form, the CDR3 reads TGCGCCAGCAGTCCAACAGGGGACACTGAAGCTTTCTTT. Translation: CASSPTGDTEAFF.

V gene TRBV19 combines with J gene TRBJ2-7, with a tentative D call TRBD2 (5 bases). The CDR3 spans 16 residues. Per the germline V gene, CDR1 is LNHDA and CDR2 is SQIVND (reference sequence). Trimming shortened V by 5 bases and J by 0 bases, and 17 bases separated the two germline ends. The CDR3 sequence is CASSGSGLPSSYEQYF. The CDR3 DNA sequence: TGTGCCAGTAGTGGTTCGGGATTACCGAGCTCCTACGAGCAGTACTTC.

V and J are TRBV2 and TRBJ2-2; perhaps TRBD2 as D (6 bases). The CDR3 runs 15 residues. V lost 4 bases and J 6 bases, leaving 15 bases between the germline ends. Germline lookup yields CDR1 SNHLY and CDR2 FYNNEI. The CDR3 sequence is CASSARGKSAGELFF. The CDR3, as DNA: TGTGCCAGCAGTGCTCGGGGGAAGTCCGCCGGGGAGCTGTTTTTT.